This T cell receptor (beta chain) was captured in a study of shared clonotypes between healthy human individuals. Germline V gene data show CDR1 as MGHDK and CDR2 as SYGVNS. The ends were cut back, 5 bases at V and 3 bases at J, with 10 bases in the middle. The CDR3 covers 14 residues. This was a deep-level run. The genomic DNA of each subset was split evenly across several immunoSEQ plates. The table came from immunoSEQ multiplex PCR; TCRdb's copy has only in-frame clones and leaves some out. The sample holds fewer than 130,000 clones, less than 80% seen once. Points on this clone: What it recognizes is unknown.

Study outcomes and limitations: Memory subsets had estimated richness that was generally smaller than that of naive subsets.

The sample consisted of memory CD8+ T cells sorted from blood. The subset here: CD45RO+ cells pooled with CCR7-negative TemRA cells. This clonotype was sampled from a woman aged 30 to 39 in good health. The rearrangement uses TRBV25-1 and TRBJ1-4; D is possibly TRBD1 (5 bases). The CDR3 loop reads CASSPGSPNEKLFF. The CDR3 nucleotides read TGTGCCAGCAGTCCAGGGTCGCCTAATGAAAAACTGTTTTTT.